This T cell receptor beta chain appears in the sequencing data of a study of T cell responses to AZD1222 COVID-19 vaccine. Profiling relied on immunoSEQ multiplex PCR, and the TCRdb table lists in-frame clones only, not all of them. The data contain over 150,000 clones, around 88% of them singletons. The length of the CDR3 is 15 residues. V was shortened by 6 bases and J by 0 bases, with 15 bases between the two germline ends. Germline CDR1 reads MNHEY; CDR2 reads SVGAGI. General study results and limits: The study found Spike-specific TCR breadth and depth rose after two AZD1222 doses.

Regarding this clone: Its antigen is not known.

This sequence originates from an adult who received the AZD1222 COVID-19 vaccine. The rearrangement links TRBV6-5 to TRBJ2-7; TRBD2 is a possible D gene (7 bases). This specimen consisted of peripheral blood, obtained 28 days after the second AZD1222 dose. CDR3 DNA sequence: TGTGCCAGCAGGCCTACGGGGGGCAGCTCCTACGAGCAGTACTTC. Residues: CASRPTGGSSYEQYF.